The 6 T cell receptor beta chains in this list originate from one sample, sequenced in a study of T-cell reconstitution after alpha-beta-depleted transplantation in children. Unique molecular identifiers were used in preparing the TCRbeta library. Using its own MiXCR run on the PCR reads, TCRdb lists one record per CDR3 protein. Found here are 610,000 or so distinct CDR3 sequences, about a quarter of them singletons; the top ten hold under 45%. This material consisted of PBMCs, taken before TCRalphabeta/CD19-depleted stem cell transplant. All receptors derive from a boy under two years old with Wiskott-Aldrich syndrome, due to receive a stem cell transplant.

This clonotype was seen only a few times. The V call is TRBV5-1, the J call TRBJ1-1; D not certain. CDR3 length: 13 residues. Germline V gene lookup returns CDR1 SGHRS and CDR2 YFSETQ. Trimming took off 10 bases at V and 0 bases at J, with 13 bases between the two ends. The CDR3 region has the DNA TGCGCCTCCGGGCAACAGCTGAACACTGAAGCTTTCTTT. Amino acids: CASGQQLNTEAFF.

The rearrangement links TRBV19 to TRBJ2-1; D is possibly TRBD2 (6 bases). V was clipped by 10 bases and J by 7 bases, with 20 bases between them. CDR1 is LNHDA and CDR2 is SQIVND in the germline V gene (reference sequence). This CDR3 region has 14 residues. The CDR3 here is CATASAGTVNEQFF. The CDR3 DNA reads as TGTGCCACAGCATCGGCGGGGACGGTTAATGAGCAGTTCTTC.

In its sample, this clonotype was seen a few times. CDR3 protein: CSAPTSGREDEQFF. The CDR3 bases are TGCAGTGCGCCGACTAGCGGGAGGGAAGATGAGCAGTTCTTC. The chain links TRBV20-1 to TRBJ2-1; TRBD2 aligns across 14 bases. V lost 6 bases to trimming and J lost 8 bases; unmatched junction nucleotides: 6. The CDR3 loop spans 14 amino acids. Germline V lookup: CDR1 DFQATT, CDR2 SNEGSKA (reference sequence).

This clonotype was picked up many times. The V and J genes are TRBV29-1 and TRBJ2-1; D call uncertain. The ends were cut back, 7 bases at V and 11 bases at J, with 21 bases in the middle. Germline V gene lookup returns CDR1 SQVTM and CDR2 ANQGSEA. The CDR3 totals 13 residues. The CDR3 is CSAPMSIDSKQFF. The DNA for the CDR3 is TGCAGCGCCCCTATGTCAATCGACTCCAAGCAGTTCTTC.

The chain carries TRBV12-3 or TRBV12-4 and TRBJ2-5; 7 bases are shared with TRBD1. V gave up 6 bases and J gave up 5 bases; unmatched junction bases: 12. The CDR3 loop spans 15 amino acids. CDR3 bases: TGTGCCAGCAGCCCGGACAGGCCCCTGTTTGAGACCCAGTACTTC. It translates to CASSPDRPLFETQYF.

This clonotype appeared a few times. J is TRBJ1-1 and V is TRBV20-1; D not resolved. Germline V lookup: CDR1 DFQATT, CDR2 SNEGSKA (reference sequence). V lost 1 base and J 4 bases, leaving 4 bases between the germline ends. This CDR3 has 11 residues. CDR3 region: CSARGRTEAFF. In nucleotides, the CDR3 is TGCAGTGCTAGAGGGCGCACTGAAGCTTTCTTT.